The next 12 T cell receptor beta chains were all read from a single sample in a study of blood T cells in healthy people across ages. Through a sample-barcoded 5' primer and a J-beta primer mix, a second PCR was run for about 6 to 11 cycles. Via MiXCR, TCRdb re-called the 5' RACE reads, giving one row per CDR3 protein. The table has about 830,000 distinct CDR3 sequences, around 68% seen once. The source material was blood. The receptors shown here come from a man aged 25-45 years in good health.

This clonotype was detected a few times. The chain's CDR3 is CASSFTWSDETQYF. The CDR3 nucleotides are TGCGCCAGCAGCTTCACATGGAGCGACGAGACCCAGTACTTC. The J gene is TRBJ2-5, the V gene TRBV5-1, with D uncertain. Trimming shortened V by 2 bases and J by 5 bases, and 13 bases separated the two germline ends. This CDR3 is 14 amino acids long. Germline CDR1 SGHRS, CDR2 YFSETQ.

This clonotype was detected only once. J is TRBJ2-3 and V is TRBV12-3 or TRBV12-4; 7 bases are a match to TRBD2. Trimming took 5 bases from V and 4 from J; bases not matched to a gene: 9. This CDR3 is built from 15 residues. DNA of the CDR3: TGTGCCAGCAGTCCGAGCGGGACCGGCCCAGATACGCAGTATTTT. It codes for CASSPSGTGPDTQYF.

This clonotype was observed a handful of times. V gene TRBV20-1 combines with J gene TRBJ2-7; unclear D gene. Germline values: CDR1 DFQATT, CDR2 SNEGSKA (reference sequence). V dropped 6 bases and J dropped 2 bases, with 11 bases sitting between them. This CDR3 has 12 residues. The CDR3 spells CSAEARAYEQYF. CDR3 in DNA: TGCAGTGCAGAGGCTCGGGCCTACGAGCAGTACTTC.

The genes are TRBV12-3 or TRBV12-4 and TRBJ1-6, with a weak D call TRBD1 (6 bases). The CDR3 contains 13 residues. V lost 6 bases, J lost 8 bases, and 11 bases lay in between. The CDR3 protein is CASSRNRDSPLHF. The CDR3 DNA is TGTGCCAGCAGCCGAAACAGGGATTCACCCCTCCACTTT.

On this clonotype: One junction end disagrees with the germline gene, perhaps due to a read error. The chain has TRBV5-1 and TRBJ2-1, with unresolved D. The CDR3 contains 16 residues. Germline CDR1 reads SGHRS; CDR2 reads YFSETQ. The CDR3 DNA reads as TGTGCCAGCAGCTTAGGTGGATCAAGCTCCTACAATGAGCAGTTCTTC. Translation gives CASSLGGSSSYNEQFF.

This clonotype appeared a few times. The chain uses TRBV29-1 and TRBJ1-2, with 12 bases that match TRBD1. V was pared by 4 bases and J by 6 bases, with 9 bases of the junction left unmatched. The germline V gene encodes CDR1 SQVTM and CDR2 ANQGSEA. CDR3 length: 15 amino acids. This chain's CDR3 is CSVVTGQGAKNGYTF. The CDR3 DNA is TGCAGCGTTGTAACGGGACAGGGGGCGAAGAATGGCTACACCTTC. The complete variable domain, with remaining parts taken from reference TRBV29-1 and TRBJ1-2, reads SAVISQKPSRDICQRGTSLTIQCQVDSQVTMMFWYRQQPGQSLTLIATANQGSEATYESGFVIDKFPISRPNLTFSTLTVSNMSPEDSSIYLCSVVTGQGAKNGYTFGSGTRLTVV.

DNA of the CDR3: TGCAGCGCCTGGACAGGGATGGTGAATGAGCAGTTCTTC. Translation gives CSAWTGMVNEQFF. This sequence joins TRBV29-1 and TRBJ2-1, with 8 bases identical to TRBD1. This CDR3 is built from 13 residues. V dropped 7 bases and J dropped 7; count of bases not matched to a gene: 9. Germline CDR1 is SQVTM and CDR2 is ANQGSEA.

This chain uses TRBV13 with TRBJ2-4, with a tentative D call TRBD1 (6 bases). CDR1 and CDR2 from the germline V gene are PRHDT and FYEKMQ (reference sequence). The ends were cut back, 4 bases at V and 14 bases at J, with 18 bases in the middle. The CDR3 spans 13 residues. For the CDR3, the DNA is TGTGCCAGCAGCTCAGCTAGGCAGGGGACGGAGTACTTC. This codes for CASSSARQGTEYF.

V is TRBV27 and J is TRBJ1-4; perhaps TRBD1 as D (6 bases). This CDR3 spans 14 amino acids. CDR1 is MNHEY, CDR2 SMNVEV, per germline (reference sequence). V lost 3 bases to trimming and J lost 6 bases, with 11 bases between them. The CDR3 region is CASSLFRGHEKLFF. As DNA, the CDR3 is TGTGCCAGCAGTTTGTTCAGGGGCCATGAAAAACTGTTTTTT. The full variable domain, in which reference TRBV27 and TRBJ1-4 provide the parts outside the CDR3, is EAQVTQNPRYLITVTGKKLTVTCSQNMNHEYMSWYRQDPGLGLRQIYYSMNVEVTDKGDVPEGYKVSRKEKRNFPLILESPSPNQTSLYFCASSLFRGHEKLFFGSGTQLSVL.

The gene calls are TRBV12-3 or TRBV12-4 and TRBJ1-4; D gene ambiguous. V was shortened by 4 bases and J by 6 bases, with 9 bases between the two germline ends. The CDR3 consists of 13 residues. The CDR3 DNA reads TGTGCCAGCAGTTCTTCACTTTATGAAAAACTGTTTTTT. It yields the protein CASSSSLYEKLFF.

V and J are TRBV6-5 and TRBJ1-6, with D unresolved. Trimming cost V 6 bases and J 8 bases, with 14 bases left between them. Germline values: CDR1 MNHEY, CDR2 SVGAGI. The CDR3 totals 14 residues. The CDR3 loop reads CASRAGSKDSPLHF. Written as DNA, the CDR3 is TGTGCCAGCAGAGCCGGGTCCAAGGATTCACCCCTCCACTTT.

This clonotype occurred once. The rearrangement links TRBV10-3 to TRBJ2-5, with TRBD2 matching 14 bases. This CDR3 has 17 residues. Trimming took 2 bases from V and 3 from J; bases not matched to a gene: 5. The germline CDR1 and CDR2 sequences are ENHRY and SYGVKD. The CDR3, as DNA: TGTGCCATCAGTGAGCGACCGACTAGCGGGGGGGAAGAGACCCAGTACTTC. Translating it yields CAISERPTSGGEETQYF.